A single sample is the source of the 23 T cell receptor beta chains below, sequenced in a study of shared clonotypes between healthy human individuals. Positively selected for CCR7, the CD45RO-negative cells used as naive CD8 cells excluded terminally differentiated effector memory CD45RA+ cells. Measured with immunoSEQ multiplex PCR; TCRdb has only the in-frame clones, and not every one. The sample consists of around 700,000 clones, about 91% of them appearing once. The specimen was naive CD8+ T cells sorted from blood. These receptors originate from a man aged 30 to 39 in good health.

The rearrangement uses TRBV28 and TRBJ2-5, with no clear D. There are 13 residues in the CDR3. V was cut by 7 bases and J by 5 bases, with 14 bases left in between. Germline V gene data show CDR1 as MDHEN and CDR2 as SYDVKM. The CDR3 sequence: CASTSPEWETQYF. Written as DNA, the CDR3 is TGTGCCAGCACCAGCCCCGAATGGGAGACCCAGTACTTC.

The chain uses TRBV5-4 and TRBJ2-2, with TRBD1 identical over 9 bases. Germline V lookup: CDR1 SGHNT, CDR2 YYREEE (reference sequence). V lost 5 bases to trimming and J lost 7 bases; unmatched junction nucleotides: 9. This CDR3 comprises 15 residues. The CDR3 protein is CASRAGTGTNGELFF. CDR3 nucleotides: TGTGCCAGCAGGGCCGGGACAGGGACGAACGGGGAGCTGTTTTTT.

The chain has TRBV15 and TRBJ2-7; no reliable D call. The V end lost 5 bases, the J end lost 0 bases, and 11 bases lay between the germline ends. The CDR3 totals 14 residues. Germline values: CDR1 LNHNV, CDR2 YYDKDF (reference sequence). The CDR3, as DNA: TGTGCCACCAGCGAAAACGGAGCCTCCTACGAGCAGTACTTC. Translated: CATSENGASYEQYF.

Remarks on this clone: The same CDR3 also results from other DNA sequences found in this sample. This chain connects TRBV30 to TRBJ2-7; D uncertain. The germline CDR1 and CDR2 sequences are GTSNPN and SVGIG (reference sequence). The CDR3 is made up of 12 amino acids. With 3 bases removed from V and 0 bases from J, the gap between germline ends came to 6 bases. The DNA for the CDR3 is TGTGCCTGGAGCGCGACCTCCTACGAGCAGTACTTC. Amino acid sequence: CAWSATSYEQYF.

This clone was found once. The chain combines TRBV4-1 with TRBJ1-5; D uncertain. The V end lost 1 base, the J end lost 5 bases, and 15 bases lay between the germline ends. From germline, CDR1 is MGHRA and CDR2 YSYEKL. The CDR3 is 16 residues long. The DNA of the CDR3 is TGCGCCAGCAGCCAAGGGGGTACTGGGAGCCATCAGCCCCAGCATTTT. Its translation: CASSQGGTGSHQPQHF.

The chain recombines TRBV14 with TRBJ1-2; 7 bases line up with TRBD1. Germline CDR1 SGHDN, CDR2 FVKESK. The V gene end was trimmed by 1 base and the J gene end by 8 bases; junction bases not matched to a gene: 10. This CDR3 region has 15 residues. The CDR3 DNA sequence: TGTGCCAGCAGCCAAGGGACAGGCTCTTATCCCGGCTACACCTTC. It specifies CASSQGTGSYPGYTF.

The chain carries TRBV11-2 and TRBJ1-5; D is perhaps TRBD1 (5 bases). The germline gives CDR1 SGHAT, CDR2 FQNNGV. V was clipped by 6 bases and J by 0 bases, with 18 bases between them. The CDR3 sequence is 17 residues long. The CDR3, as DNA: TGTGCCAGCAGTACAGGTTCTTCAGGCTATAGCAATCAGCCCCAGCATTTT. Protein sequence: CASSTGSSGYSNQPQHF. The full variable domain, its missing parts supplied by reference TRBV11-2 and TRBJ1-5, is EAGVAQSPRYKIIEKRQSVAFWCNPISGHATLYWYQQILGQGPKLLIQFQNNGVVDDSQLPKDRFSAERLKGVDSTLKIQPAKLEDSAVYLCASSTGSSGYSNQPQHFGDGTRLSIL.

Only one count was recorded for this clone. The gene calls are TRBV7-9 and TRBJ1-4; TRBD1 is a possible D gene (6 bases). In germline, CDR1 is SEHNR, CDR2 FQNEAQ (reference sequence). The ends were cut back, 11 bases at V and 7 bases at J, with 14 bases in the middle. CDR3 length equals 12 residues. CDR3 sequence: CAAGGLSEKLFF. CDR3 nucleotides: TGTGCCGCGGGGGGGCTTAGTGAAAAACTGTTTTTT.

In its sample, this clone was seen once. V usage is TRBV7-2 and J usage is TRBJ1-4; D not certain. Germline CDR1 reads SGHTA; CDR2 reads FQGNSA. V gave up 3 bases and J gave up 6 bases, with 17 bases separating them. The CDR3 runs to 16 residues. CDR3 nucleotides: TGTGCCAGCAGCTTTTCGATAGGGTATAAGGATGAAAAACTGTTTTTT. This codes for CASSFSIGYKDEKLFF.

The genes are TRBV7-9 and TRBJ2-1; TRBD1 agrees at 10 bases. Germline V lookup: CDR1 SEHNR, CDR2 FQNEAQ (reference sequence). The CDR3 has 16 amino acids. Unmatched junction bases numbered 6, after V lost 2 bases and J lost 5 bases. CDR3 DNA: TGTGCCAGCAGCTTAATTGAGGGGACAGGGGACAATGAGCAGTTCTTC. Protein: CASSLIEGTGDNEQFF.

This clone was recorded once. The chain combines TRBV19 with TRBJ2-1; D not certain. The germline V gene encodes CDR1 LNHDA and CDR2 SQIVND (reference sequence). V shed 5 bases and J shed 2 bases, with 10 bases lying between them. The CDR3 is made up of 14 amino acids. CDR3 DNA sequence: TGTGCCAGTAGTTTCCAGGTAGCCTACAATGAGCAGTTCTTC. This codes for CASSFQVAYNEQFF.

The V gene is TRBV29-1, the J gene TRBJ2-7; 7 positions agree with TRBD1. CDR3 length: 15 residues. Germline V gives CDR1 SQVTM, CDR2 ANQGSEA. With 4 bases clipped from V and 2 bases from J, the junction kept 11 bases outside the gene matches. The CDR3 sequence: CSVVPRRDSTYEQYF. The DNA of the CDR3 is TGCAGCGTTGTTCCCCGCCGGGACAGCACCTACGAGCAGTACTTC.

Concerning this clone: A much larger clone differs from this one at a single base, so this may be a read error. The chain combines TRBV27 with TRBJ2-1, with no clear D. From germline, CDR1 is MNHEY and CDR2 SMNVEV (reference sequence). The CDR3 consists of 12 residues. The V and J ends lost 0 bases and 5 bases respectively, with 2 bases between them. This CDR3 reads CASSLSNNEQFF. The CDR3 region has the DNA TGTGCCAGCAGTTTATCCAACAATGAGCAGTTCTTC.

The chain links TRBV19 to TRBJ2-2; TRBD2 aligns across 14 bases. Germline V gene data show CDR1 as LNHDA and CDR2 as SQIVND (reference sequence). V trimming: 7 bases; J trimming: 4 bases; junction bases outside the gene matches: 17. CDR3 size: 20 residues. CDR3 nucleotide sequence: TGTGCCAGTACTCTATACATTCGACTAGCGGGAGGGCCGGTCACCGGGGAGCTGTTTTTT. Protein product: CASTLYIRLAGGPVTGELFF.

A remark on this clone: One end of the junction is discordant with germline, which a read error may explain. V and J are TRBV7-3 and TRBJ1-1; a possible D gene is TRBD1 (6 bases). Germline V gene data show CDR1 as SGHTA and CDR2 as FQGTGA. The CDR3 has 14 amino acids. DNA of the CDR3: TGTGCCAGCAGCTTAGGGCAGGGGAACAGTGAAGCTTTCTTT. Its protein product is CASSLGQGNSEAFF.

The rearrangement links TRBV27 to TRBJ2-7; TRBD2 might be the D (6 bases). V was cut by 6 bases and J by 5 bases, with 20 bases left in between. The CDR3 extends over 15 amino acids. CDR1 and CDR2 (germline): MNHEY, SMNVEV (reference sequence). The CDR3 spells CASRPEAGSLDEQYF. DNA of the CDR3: TGTGCCAGCAGACCGGAGGCGGGAAGTTTGGACGAGCAGTACTTC.

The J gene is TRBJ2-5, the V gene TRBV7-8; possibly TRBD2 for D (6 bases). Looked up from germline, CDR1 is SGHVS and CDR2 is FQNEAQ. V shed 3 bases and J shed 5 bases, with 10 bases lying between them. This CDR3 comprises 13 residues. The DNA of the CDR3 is TGTGCCAGCAGCTTTACTAGCTCTGAGACCCAGTACTTC. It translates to CASSFTSSETQYF.

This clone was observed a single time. CDR3 in DNA: TGCAGCGTTTTCCGGACTGGCGGGGAGCTGTTTTTT. It encodes CSVFRTGGELFF. The genes are TRBV29-1 and TRBJ2-2, with D perhaps matching TRBD2 (5 bases). This CDR3 has 12 amino acids. CDR1 and CDR2 from the germline V gene are SQVTM and ANQGSEA. Trimming left V 5 bases short and J 7 bases short, with 11 bases between.

Here the CDR3 reads CASSEGRVGETQYF. Written as DNA, the CDR3 is TGTGCCAGCAGTGAAGGCAGGGTGGGGGAGACCCAGTACTTC. The chain has TRBV2 and TRBJ2-5, with a weak D call TRBD1 (5 bases). The CDR3 is 14 amino acids. Germline CDR1 is SNHLY and CDR2 is FYNNEI. The germline V and J ends were trimmed by 1 base and 5 bases, with 11 bases remaining between them.

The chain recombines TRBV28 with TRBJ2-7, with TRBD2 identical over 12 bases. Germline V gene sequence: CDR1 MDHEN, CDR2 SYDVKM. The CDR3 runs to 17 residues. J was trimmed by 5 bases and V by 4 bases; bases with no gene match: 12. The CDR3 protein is CASSSSILAGGLDEQYF. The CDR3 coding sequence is TGTGCCAGCAGTTCGTCGATACTAGCGGGAGGTCTCGACGAGCAGTACTTC.

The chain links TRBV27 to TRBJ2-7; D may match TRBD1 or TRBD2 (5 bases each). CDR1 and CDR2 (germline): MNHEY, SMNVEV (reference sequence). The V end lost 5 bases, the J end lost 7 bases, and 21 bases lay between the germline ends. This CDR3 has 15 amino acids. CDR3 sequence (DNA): TGTGCCAGCAGTGCATCCCGGGACCCCTTGGGGGAGCAGTACTTC. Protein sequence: CASSASRDPLGEQYF.

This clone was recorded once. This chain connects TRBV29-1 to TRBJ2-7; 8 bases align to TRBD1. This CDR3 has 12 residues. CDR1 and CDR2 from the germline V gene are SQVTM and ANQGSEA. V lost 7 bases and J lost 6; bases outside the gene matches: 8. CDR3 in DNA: TGCAGCGGTCAGGGGGCTTCGGGCGAGCAGTACTTC. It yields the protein CSGQGASGEQYF.

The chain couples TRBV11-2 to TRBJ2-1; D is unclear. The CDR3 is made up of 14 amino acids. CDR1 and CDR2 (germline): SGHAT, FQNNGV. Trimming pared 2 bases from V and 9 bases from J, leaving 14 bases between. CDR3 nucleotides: TGTGCCAGCAGCTTATCCCTGGCGGACCCTGAGCAGTTCTTC. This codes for CASSLSLADPEQFF.